The rows below give T cell receptor beta chains drawn from one sample of a study of blood T cells in healthy people across ages. TCRdb re-derived calls from the 5' RACE reads in MiXCR, one entry per CDR3 protein. The table includes 650,000 to 950,000 distinct CDR3 sequences, 40% to 50% detected once. Source material: blood. The receptors originated from a man in his sixties in good health. CDR3s include the opening cysteine and the closing phenylalanine or tryptophan. The order of the fields is clone size, J gene, D gene, V gene, CDR3 DNA, CDR3 protein. The D gene is left open where the match is weak. Size tells how often a clone was seen (once, few, many) or the class of an expanded clone, and some rows leave it out.

>.|TRBJ1-3|TRBD1|TRBV29-1
TGCAGCGTTGACCGTAAGGGGGCGAACACCATATATTTT
CSVDRKGANTIYF
>.|TRBJ1-5|.|TRBV7-8
TGTGCCAGCAGCCAACGGGACCAGCCCCAGCATTTT
CASSQRDQPQHF
>few|TRBJ2-7|.|TRBV29-1
TGCAGCGTTGAAGGGACGGGGAACTACGAGCAGTACTTC
CSVEGTGNYEQYF
>few|TRBJ2-1|TRBD1|TRBV2
TGTGCCAGCAGTGATCGGACGGGACAGGTATACAATGAGCAGTTCTTC
CASSDRTGQVYNEQFF
>few|TRBJ1-1|.|TRBV14
TGTGCCAGCAGCCAAGACCCTCAGGGTTCTTTCGGCGCTTTCTTT
CASSQDPQGSFGAFF
>.|TRBJ2-7|.|TRBV20-1
TGCAGTGCTAGGGACTCTAGCTCCTACAATGAGCAGTACTTC
CSARDSSSYNEQYF
>.|TRBJ2-7|.|TRBV12-5
TGTGCTAGTGGTTTGAGTCTGGGTAAAGCCTACGAGCAGTACTTC
CASGLSLGKAYEQYF
>few|TRBJ2-3|TRBD2|TRBV5-5
TGTGCCAGCAGCTCGCTAGCGGCCGCCGATACGCAGTATTTT
CASSSLAAADTQYF
>.|TRBJ2-3|TRBD2|TRBV6-1
TGTGCCAGCAGGCCCTCCAGCGGGGGAATTAGCACAGATACGCAGTATTTT
CASRPSSGGISTDTQYF
>many|TRBJ1-1|.|TRBV28
TGTGCCAGCAGTTTATTCACTGAAGCTTTCTTT
CASSLFTEAFF
>.|TRBJ2-1|TRBD1|TRBV5-1
TGCGCCAGCAGAGGGGACAGGGGCGGGTTGAATGAGCAGTTCTTC
CASRGDRGGLNEQFF
>.|TRBJ2-3|TRBD2|TRBV6-2/TRBV6-3
TGTGCCAGCAGTCAAACTAGCGGGCGGATCACAGATACGCAGTATTTT
CASSQTSGRITDTQYF
>.|TRBJ2-3|.|TRBV6-2/TRBV6-3
TGTGCCAGCAGCCCAGTCCAAACTAGCACAGATACGCAGTATTTT
CASSPVQTSTDTQYF
>.|TRBJ2-7|.|TRBV7-9
TGTGCCAGCGGCTTAGGGGTAGGACAGAGCTCCTACGAGCAGTACTTC
CASGLGVGQSSYEQYF
>.|TRBJ2-5|.|TRBV5-1
TGCGCCAGCAGCTGGACGGACCAAGAGACCCAGTACTTC
CASSWTDQETQYF
>.|TRBJ2-7|.|TRBV7-9
TGTGCCAGCAGCTTCGAAGGACATTTCTCCTACGAGCAGTACTTC
CASSFEGHFSYEQYF